Described below is a single T cell receptor (beta chain) sequence and its context. This record belongs to a study of chemoradiotherapy in HPV16-positive cancers. Sequencing was performed with immunoSEQ multiplex PCR; in TCRdb, only in-frame clones are kept and a portion is missing. In the table there are approximately 15,000 clones, over 70% of which are singletons. This material was collected from a patient who underwent chemoradiotherapy. The origin of this receptor is a human donor with HPV-associated anogenital cancer.

The CDR3 bases are TGTGCCAGCAGGGACAGACCTTACGAGCAGTACTTC. This codes for CASRDRPYEQYF. The chain combines TRBV2 with TRBJ2-7, with D possibly TRBD1 on 6 matching bases. Germline lookup yields CDR1 SNHLY and CDR2 FYNNEI. This CDR3 has 12 residues. Trimming left V 6 bases short and J 4 bases short, with 10 bases between. Full variable domain (rest looked up from reference TRBV2 and TRBJ2-7): EPEVTQTPSHQVTQMGQEVILRCVPISNHLYFYWYRQILGQKVEFLVSFYNNEISEKSEIFDDQFSVERPDGSNFTLKIRSTKLEDSAMYFCASRDRPYEQYFGPGTRLTVT.